This TCR beta chain was sequenced for a study of CD8 T cells in Susac syndrome. It was negative isolation that provided the CD8+ and CD4+ T cells, whereas TEMRA cells were enriched by FACS. The RNA, about 0.45 to 1 ug, was put through reverse transcription using random hexamers. Amplification of TCR beta CDR3 spanned 54 Vbeta and 13 Jbeta via immunoSEQ multiplex PCR. One entry per CDR3 protein, called by TCRdb with MiXCR from the immunoSEQ multiplex PCR reads. The table includes 150,000 to 200,000 distinct CDR3 sequences, roughly 95% detected once. The germline V gene encodes CDR1 SGHRS and CDR2 YFSETQ. Trimming removed 4 bases from V and 8 bases from J; junction bases left unmatched: 11. The CDR3 spans 16 residues.

Specimen: CD4+ T cells from PBMCs. The TCR originated in a human donor with Susac syndrome. This rearrangement joins TRBV5-1 to TRBJ2-1; 11 positions agree with TRBD2. The CDR3 sequence: CASSPTTSGSSHEQFF. The CDR3 DNA follows: TGCGCCAGCAGCCCTACCACTAGCGGGAGTAGTCATGAGCAGTTCTTC.